A selection of T cell receptor beta chains follows, all from one sample in a study of identical twins. TCRdb passed the 5' RACE reads through MiXCR, listing each CDR3 protein once. Counted here are 250,000 to 350,000 distinct CDR3 sequences, nearly 9.5% occurring once; the ten biggest clones make up under 7.5%. These data were also reused for a study on yellow fever vaccine responses in identical twins.

Sequences were obtained from CD8+ T cells sorted from blood. These receptors were collected from a woman aged 18-35 years in good health. The CDR3 runs from the conserved cysteine through the conserved F or W. Fields, in order: D gene, clone size, V gene, CDR3 length, J gene, CDR3 protein, CDR3 DNA. A D gene is named only where the DNA matches it firmly. Size is omitted from some rows. Given values are once, few, many or a class for expanded clones.

>TRBD2|NA|TRBV9|18|TRBJ2-2
CASSGPGAGGSNTGELFF
TGTGCCAGCAGCGGCCCTGGGGCGGGAGGATCGAACACCGGGGAGCTGTTTTTT
>NA|many|TRBV4-2|14|TRBJ2-2
CASSPGPITGELFF
TGTGCCAGCAGCCCGGGACCGATAACCGGGGAGCTGTTTTTT
>NA|many|TRBV12-3/TRBV12-4|13|TRBJ2-7
CASRHRETYEQYF
TGTGCCAGCAGGCACAGGGAGACCTACGAGCAGTACTTC
>TRBD2|NA|TRBV6-2/TRBV6-3|16|TRBJ2-5
CASSYLIRTSQETQYF
TGTGCCAGCAGTTACTTGATAAGGACTAGCCAAGAGACCCAGTACTTC
>TRBD1|many|TRBV4-3|17|TRBJ1-2
CASSQDRLVGQGFGYTF
TGCGCCAGCAGCCAAGATCGATTGGTGGGACAGGGTTTTGGCTACACCTTC
>TRBD2|many|TRBV29-1|14|TRBJ2-3
CSVEVAGGSDTQYF
TGCAGCGTTGAAGTTGCGGGGGGGTCGGATACGCAGTATTTT
>NA|few|TRBV9|15|TRBJ2-7
CASSPTGAAAYEQYF
TGTGCCAGCAGCCCGACCGGGGCTGCCGCCTACGAGCAGTACTTC
>NA|NA|TRBV20-1|15|TRBJ2-7
CSAIEVGQGAYEQYF
TGCAGTGCTATTGAGGTTGGGCAGGGAGCCTACGAGCAGTACTTC
>NA|NA|TRBV13|15|TRBJ1-5
CASSLGPDSNQPQHF
TGTGCCAGCAGCTTAGGTCCGGATAGCAATCAGCCCCAGCATTTT
>TRBD1|few|TRBV27|14|TRBJ1-5
CASSLSPGGQPQHF
TGTGCCAGCAGTTTATCTCCAGGGGGCCAGCCCCAGCATTTT
>NA|NA|TRBV7-9|16|TRBJ2-1
CASSFLGQKSYNEQFF
TGTGCCAGCAGCTTCTTGGGCCAGAAATCCTACAATGAGCAGTTCTTC
>NA|many|TRBV27|14|TRBJ1-1
CASSLSQDYTEAFF
TGTGCCAGCAGTCTATCACAGGACTACACTGAAGCTTTCTTT
>TRBD1|many|TRBV7-9|15|TRBJ2-7
CASSFSGTGAYEQYF
TGTGCCAGCAGCTTCTCCGGGACAGGGGCCTACGAGCAGTACTTC
>NA|NA|TRBV29-1|15|TRBJ2-1
CSVKGGDDPYNEQFF
TGCAGCGTTAAAGGTGGGGACGATCCCTACAATGAGCAGTTCTTC
>TRBD1|NA|TRBV5-1|16|TRBJ1-4
CASSPGTAGPKEKLFF
TGCGCCAGCAGCCCAGGGACAGCCGGTCCTAAAGAAAAACTGTTTTTT
>NA|NA|TRBV27|13|TRBJ2-1
CASSLSGAYEQFF
TGTGCCAGCAGTTTATCCGGGGCATATGAGCAGTTCTTC
>NA|NA|TRBV5-5|11|TRBJ2-1
CAISPGLEQFF
TGTGCCATCAGCCCCGGACTAGAGCAGTTCTTC
>NA|NA|TRBV27|13|TRBJ2-7
CASSWEQGYEQYF
TGTGCCAGCAGTTGGGAACAGGGCTACGAGCAGTACTTC
>NA|many|TRBV6-1|15|TRBJ2-6
CASSESSSGANVLTF
TGTGCCAGCAGTGAAAGCAGCTCTGGGGCCAACGTCCTGACTTTC
>NA|few|TRBV7-2|13|TRBJ2-1
CASSFSAYNEQFF
TGTGCCAGCAGCTTCTCAGCCTACAATGAGCAGTTCTTC
>NA|NA|TRBV3-1|18|TRBJ2-1
CASTPGNSDLRSYNEQFF
TGTGCCAGCACACCTGGGAACTCGGACCTCCGCTCCTACAATGAGCAGTTCTTC
>NA|many|TRBV5-8|11|TRBJ2-1
CASSFKNEQFF
TGTGCCAGCAGCTTCAAGAATGAGCAGTTCTTC
>NA|many|TRBV7-3|13|TRBJ2-2
CASSPALAGELFF
TGTGCCAGCAGCCCCGCGTTGGCCGGGGAGCTGTTTTTT
>TRBD2|NA|TRBV20-1|16|TRBJ2-7
CSARGTSGVIVYEQYF
TGCAGTGCTAGGGGGACTAGCGGGGTTATCGTCTACGAGCAGTACTTC
>NA|NA|TRBV27|17|TRBJ2-2
CASSLSDGDAAPGELFF
TGTGCCAGCAGTTTATCGGACGGGGATGCTGCGCCCGGGGAGCTGTTTTTT
>NA|many|TRBV7-9|16|TRBJ2-1
CASSLVAEPPLNEQFF
TGTGCCAGCAGCTTAGTGGCGGAGCCGCCGTTAAATGAGCAGTTCTTC
>TRBD2|many|TRBV29-1|14|TRBJ2-7
CSVGSSGVTYEQYF
TGCAGCGTTGGCTCTAGCGGGGTGACCTACGAGCAGTACTTC
>NA|NA|TRBV18|17|TRBJ2-2
CASSATLQGLRTGELFF
TGTGCCAGCTCAGCAACTCTACAGGGATTAAGAACCGGGGAGCTGTTTTTT
>TRBD1|many|TRBV2|13|TRBJ2-7
CASSEAPTGDKYF
TGTGCCAGCAGTGAAGCCCCCACAGGGGACAAGTACTTC
>NA|NA|TRBV12-3/TRBV12-4|15|TRBJ2-1
CASRTARTFFNEQFF
TGTGCCAGCAGGACAGCCCGGACATTTTTCAATGAGCAGTTCTTC
>NA|many|TRBV20-1|17|TRBJ2-2
CSARGPREGEDTGELFF
TGCAGTGCTAGAGGGCCGCGGGAAGGGGAGGACACCGGGGAGCTGTTTTTT
>NA|few|TRBV6-4|14|TRBJ1-6
CASSETGSNSPLHF
TGTGCCAGCAGTGAGACAGGTTCTAATTCACCCCTCCACTTT
>TRBD1|NA|TRBV6-2/TRBV6-3|14|TRBJ1-5
CASNGGQGVQPQHF
TGTGCCAGCAACGGGGGACAGGGGGTTCAGCCCCAGCATTTT
>NA|NA|TRBV9|16|TRBJ2-2
CASSVGEEASTGELFF
TGTGCCAGCAGCGTAGGCGAGGAGGCCTCCACCGGGGAGCTGTTTTTT
>NA|NA|TRBV7-3|17|TRBJ2-6
CASSLMIGPAGANVLTF
TGTGCCAGCAGCTTAATGATTGGTCCTGCTGGGGCCAACGTCCTGACTTTC
>NA|NA|TRBV28|14|TRBJ2-7
CASSLSGETYEQYF
TGTGCCAGCAGTTTATCAGGGGAAACCTACGAGCAGTACTTC
>NA|few|TRBV12-3/TRBV12-4|13|TRBJ1-2
CASSDGGNYGYTF
TGTGCCAGCAGCGACGGCGGTAACTATGGCTACACCTTC
>NA|many|TRBV28|13|TRBJ1-1
CASSFVWNTEAFF
TGTGCCAGCAGTTTTGTTTGGAACACTGAAGCTTTCTTT
>TRBD1|many|TRBV5-1|13|TRBJ2-7
CACGTGSSYEQYF
TGCGCCTGCGGGACAGGGAGTTCCTACGAGCAGTACTTC
>TRBD1|NA|TRBV2|12|TRBJ1-2
CARDRKSYGYTF
TGTGCCCGGGACAGAAAAAGCTATGGCTACACCTTC
>NA|few|TRBV6-1|13|TRBJ2-3
CASSELHTDTQYF
TGTGCCAGCAGTGAACTCCACACAGATACGCAGTATTTT
>NA|many|TRBV12-3/TRBV12-4|15|TRBJ2-3
CASSLELMGLDTQYF
TGTGCCAGCAGTTTGGAGTTGATGGGGTTAGATACGCAGTATTTT
>NA|few|TRBV28|13|TRBJ1-2
CASSLSSFYGYTF
TGTGCCAGCAGTTTATCCAGCTTCTATGGCTACACCTTC
>NA|NA|TRBV5-1|14|TRBJ2-2
CASRPSAGPGELFF
TGCGCCAGCCGCCCTTCAGCGGGCCCCGGGGAGCTGTTTTTT
>TRBD1|many|TRBV4-2|13|TRBJ2-4
CASSNDRGNIQYF
TGTGCCAGCAGCAACGACAGGGGAAACATTCAGTACTTC
>NA|few|TRBV4-1|16|TRBJ2-7
CASSQESGGPSYEQYF
TGCGCCAGCAGCCAAGAGTCAGGAGGGCCTTCCTACGAGCAGTACTTC
>NA|few|TRBV7-9|15|TRBJ1-1
CASSLGLGWDTEAFF
TGTGCCAGCAGCTTAGGCTTAGGGTGGGACACTGAAGCTTTCTTT
>NA|NA|TRBV19|15|TRBJ2-2
CASSILGEVGGELFF
TGTGCCAGTAGTATACTGGGAGAAGTAGGCGGGGAGCTGTTTTTT
>NA|few|TRBV7-9|15|TRBJ2-7
CASSLTTAGLYEQYF
TGTGCCAGCAGCTTAACTACGGCGGGACTCTACGAGCAGTACTTC
>TRBD2|NA|TRBV29-1|15|TRBJ2-1
CSVDLAGGSYNEQFF
TGCAGCGTTGATCTAGCGGGAGGCTCCTACAATGAGCAGTTCTTC
>NA|many|TRBV7-9|11|TRBJ2-1
CASGPLNEQFF
TGTGCCTCAGGACCCCTCAATGAGCAGTTCTTC
>NA|few|TRBV5-1|12|TRBJ2-1
CASSLVLDEQFF
TGCGCCAGCAGCTTGGTACTCGATGAGCAGTTCTTC
>TRBD2|many|TRBV19|16|TRBJ2-2
CASSISGLGRTGELFF
TGTGCCAGTAGTATCTCGGGACTAGGAAGGACCGGGGAGCTGTTTTTT
>TRBD2|NA|TRBV27|14|TRBJ2-7
CASSLRGGRYEQYF
TGTGCCAGCAGTTTACGGGGCGGGAGATACGAGCAGTACTTC